The 21 T cell receptor beta chains below come from one sample, sequenced in a study of blood T cell repertoires in COVID-19 (dated by TCRdb to 2020 to 2022). Library construction relied on the immunoSEQ multiplex PCR assay. Entries here come from immuneACCESS through TCRdb and include only in-frame sequences with V and J called. Some clones fail to appear in such tables; in the studies checked, an unresolved V gene covers under half of the shortfall, and the cause of the remainder is unknown. The sample table holds about 200,000 clones, of which approximately 86% were seen once. Over 2.5% of the sample lies in the top ten. The sequenced sample consisted of peripheral blood. The source is a man aged 55 to 69 with acute or convalescent COVID-19.

This clone was picked up a small number of times. This chain connects TRBV6-4 to TRBJ2-5; D not resolved. This CDR3 contains 13 residues. The V end lost 4 bases, the J end lost 4 bases, and 10 bases lay between the germline ends. CDR1 and CDR2 (germline): MRHNA, SNTAGT. The CDR3: CASSADSGETQYF. The CDR3, as DNA: TGTGCCAGCAGTGCCGACTCGGGAGAGACCCAGTACTTC.

The genes are TRBV7-6 and TRBJ1-6; D gene uncertain. The CDR3 loop spans 14 amino acids. Germline V gives CDR1 SGHVS, CDR2 FNYEAQ. The V and J ends lost 1 base and 7 bases respectively, with 8 bases between them. The CDR3 is CASSLDGENSPLHF. The CDR3 DNA reads as TGTGCCAGCAGCTTAGACGGGGAGAATTCACCCCTCCACTTT.

This clone was detected once. V is TRBV11-2 and J is TRBJ2-3, with 9 bases lining up with TRBD1. CDR3 length equals 16 residues. Germline CDR1 is SGHAT and CDR2 is FQNNGV. J lost 0 bases, V lost 5 bases, and 6 bases had no gene match. The CDR3 region has the DNA TGTGCCAGCAGCCCCTGGACAGGGGTGAGCACAGATACGCAGTATTTT. This codes for CASSPWTGVSTDTQYF.

This clone was counted once. The V and J genes are TRBV6-5 and TRBJ2-2; possible D gene TRBD1, 5 bases. The germline V and J ends were trimmed by 8 bases and 4 bases, with 17 bases remaining between them. The CDR3 loop spans 15 amino acids. Germline-derived CDR1 and CDR2 are MNHEY and SVGAGI. The CDR3 protein is CASRKLQGGTGELFF. The DNA of the CDR3 is TGTGCCAGCCGAAAACTGCAGGGCGGCACCGGGGAGCTGTTTTTT.

Comment on this clone: Within the sample, other DNA sequences also encode this same CDR3. The chain couples TRBV10-3 to TRBJ1-1; D is ambiguous. In germline, CDR1 is ENHRY, CDR2 SYGVKD. V dropped 3 bases and J dropped 3 bases, with 11 bases sitting between them. This CDR3 contains 14 residues. CDR3 sequence: CAISDRTGDTEAFF. Written as DNA, the CDR3 is TGTGCCATCAGTGACCGGACGGGAGACACTGAAGCTTTCTTT.

The chain links TRBV10-2 to TRBJ2-6, with D possibly matching TRBD2 (7 bases). CDR1 is WSHSY, CDR2 SAAADI, per germline. The V end lost 3 bases, the J end lost 0 bases, and 18 bases lay between the germline ends. CDR3 length: 19 residues. The CDR3 sequence is CASSDLFEGGISGANVLTF. In DNA form, the CDR3 reads TGCGCCAGCAGTGACCTCTTTGAGGGGGGGATCTCTGGGGCCAACGTCCTGACTTTC.

The V and J genes are TRBV7-2 and TRBJ1-6; 9 positions agree with TRBD1. CDR3 size: 14 residues. Unmatched junction bases numbered 5, after V lost 7 bases and J lost 7 bases. The germline gives CDR1 SGHTA, CDR2 FQGNSA. The CDR3: CASTGQGSNSPLHF. CDR3 nucleotides: TGTGCCAGCACCGGACAGGGGTCCAATTCACCCCTCCACTTT.

The gene calls are TRBV7-8 and TRBJ2-5, with TRBD2 matching 8 bases. Germline V gene sequence: CDR1 SGHVS, CDR2 FQNEAQ. Losses at the gene ends were 3 bases for V and 6 bases for J; bases not matched to a gene: 12. The CDR3 runs to 16 residues. CDR3 nucleotides: TGTGCCAGCAGCTTGGGAGCGGGGGTCCTTCTTAAGACCCAGTACTTC. Translated: CASSLGAGVLLKTQYF.

This clone was found once. V and J are TRBV9 and TRBJ2-1, with D possibly matching TRBD1 (5 bases). The CDR3 is 16 amino acids. V lost 4 bases and J 6 bases, leaving 20 bases between the germline ends. From germline, CDR1 is SGDLS and CDR2 YYNGEE. The CDR3 DNA reads TGTGCCAGCAGCCCCACAATGGTAGGGGTTGCCAATGAGCAGTTCTTC. It codes for CASSPTMVGVANEQFF.

This clone was seen just once. The rearrangement joins TRBV6-2 or TRBV6-3 to TRBJ1-5; no clear D. Germline V gene lookup returns CDR1 MNHEY and CDR2 SVGEGT. With 5 bases removed from V and 4 bases from J, the gap between germline ends came to 9 bases. The CDR3 has 13 amino acids. CDR3 sequence reads: CASSRTENQPQHF. CDR3 DNA sequence: TGTGCCAGCAGTCGAACAGAGAATCAGCCCCAGCATTTT.

The J gene is TRBJ1-6, the V gene TRBV3-1 (or the pseudogene TRBV3-2), with 12 nucleotides matching TRBD1. This CDR3 region has 17 residues. V lost 3 bases to trimming and J lost 6 bases; unmatched junction nucleotides: 6. CDR1 LGHDT and CDR2 YNNKEL come from the germline V gene (reference sequence). The CDR3 region is CASSHRDRGRGNSPLHF. CDR3 coding DNA: TGTGCCAGCAGCCACCGGGACAGGGGGCGCGGTAATTCACCCCTCCACTTT.

The chain has TRBV7-3 and TRBJ1-2, with D perhaps matching TRBD1 (5 bases). The V end lost 5 bases, the J end lost 0 bases, and 16 bases lay between the germline ends. Germline values: CDR1 SGHTA, CDR2 FQGTGA. The CDR3 has 16 residues. CDR3 DNA: TGTGCCAGCAGCGACCAACCAAACAGGCCTAACTATGGCTACACCTTC. Its translation is CASSDQPNRPNYGYTF. Supplemented by reference TRBV7-3 and TRBJ1-2, the full variable domain reads GAGVSQTPSNKVTEKGKYVELRCDPISGHTALYWYRQSLGQGPEFLIYFQGTGAADDSGLPNDRFFAVRPEGSVSTLKIQRTERGDSAVYLCASSDQPNRPNYGYTFGSGTRLTVV.

The rearrangement uses TRBV4-1 and TRBJ1-2; TRBD1 matches 9 bases. The CDR3 is 15 residues long. Germline V gene sequence: CDR1 MGHRA, CDR2 YSYEKL. V was pared by 3 bases and J by 6 bases, with 8 bases of the junction left unmatched. The CDR3 nucleotides read TGCGCCAGCAGCCACCGAGGACAGGGGAGGAATGGCTACACCTTC. Amino acids: CASSHRGQGRNGYTF.

This clone was detected once. The V call is TRBV9, the J call TRBJ1-1; 8 bases line up with TRBD1. Germline V lookup: CDR1 SGDLS, CDR2 YYNGEE. The CDR3 sequence is 14 residues long. J lost 6 bases, V lost 3 bases, and 7 bases had no gene match. As DNA, the CDR3 is TGTGCCAGCAGCGGAGGACAGGGAAGGCCTGAAGCTTTCTTT. Encoded protein: CASSGGQGRPEAFF.

The rearrangement links TRBV11-2 to TRBJ1-1; the D gene is possibly TRBD1 (6 bases). This CDR3 contains 14 residues. Looked up from germline, CDR1 is SGHAT and CDR2 is FQNNGV. Trimming pared 5 bases from V and 0 bases from J, leaving 10 bases between. The CDR3 DNA sequence: TGTGCCAGCAGCAGGGGGACGGTGAACACTGAAGCTTTCTTT. Translated, it gives CASSRGTVNTEAFF.

The chain has TRBV7-6 and TRBJ2-3, with TRBD2 matching 8 bases. This CDR3 has 16 amino acids. Trimming took 5 bases from V and 6 from J; bases not matched to a gene: 13. CDR1 is SGHVS and CDR2 is FNYEAQ in the germline V gene. CDR3 loop: CASSLGSGGDWDTQYF. CDR3 DNA: TGTGCCAGCAGCCTTGGGAGCGGGGGTGACTGGGATACGCAGTATTTT.

The V and J genes are TRBV11-2 and TRBJ1-1; no firm D call. There are 15 residues in the CDR3. Germline V CDR1 and CDR2: SGHAT, FQNNGV. V gave up 5 bases and J gave up 1 base, with 14 bases separating them. Written as DNA, the CDR3 is TGTGCCAGCAGCGCCTCTTCCAACAGGAACACTGAAGCTTTCTTT. It translates to CASSASSNRNTEAFF. Variable domain in full (rest from reference TRBV11-2 and TRBJ1-1): EAGVAQSPRYKIIEKRQSVAFWCNPISGHATLYWYQQILGQGPKLLIQFQNNGVVDDSQLPKDRFSAERLKGVDSTLKIQPAKLEDSAVYLCASSASSNRNTEAFFGQGTRLTVV.

The rearrangement uses TRBV6-9 and TRBJ1-5; a weak D match, TRBD1 (6 bases). CDR3 size: 15 residues. Trimming removed 10 bases from V and 6 bases from J, with 22 bases in between. CDR1 and CDR2 from the germline V gene are MNHGY and SVAAGI. CDR3 region: CANITLERGAQPQHF. In DNA form, the CDR3 reads TGTGCCAACATTACACTCGAACGGGGGGCTCAGCCCCAGCATTTT.

The chain joins TRBV7-2 to TRBJ2-3; 15 positions match TRBD2. V was pared by 3 bases and J by 3 bases, with 1 base of the junction left unmatched. The CDR3 length is 16 residues. The V gene's germline CDR1 is SGHTA and CDR2 FQGNSA. CDR3 nucleotide sequence: TGTGCCAGCAGCTTGGGACTAGCGGGGGGAACAGATACGCAGTATTTT. Encoded protein: CASSLGLAGGTDTQYF.

The rearrangement joins TRBV4-3 to TRBJ1-1; maybe TRBD1 (5 bases). V lost 1 base and J lost 4, with 10 bases in between. From germline, CDR1 is LGHNA and CDR2 YSLEER. The CDR3 has 14 residues. The CDR3 sequence is CASSQVLGPTEAFF. The CDR3 nucleotides are TGCGCCAGCAGCCAAGTCCTGGGGCCCACTGAAGCTTTCTTT.

This clone is medium-sized. V usage is TRBV5-4 and J usage is TRBJ1-6; possible D gene TRBD1, 5 bases. The CDR3 sequence is 17 residues long. V lost 0 bases to trimming and J lost 8 bases, with 18 bases between them. CDR1 and CDR2 (germline): SGHNT, YYREEE (reference sequence). CDR3 nucleotide sequence: TGTGCCAGCAGCTTGGGGTCGGGGGTAGTTTGGTATTCACCCCTCCACTTT. Its protein is CASSLGSGVVWYSPLHF.